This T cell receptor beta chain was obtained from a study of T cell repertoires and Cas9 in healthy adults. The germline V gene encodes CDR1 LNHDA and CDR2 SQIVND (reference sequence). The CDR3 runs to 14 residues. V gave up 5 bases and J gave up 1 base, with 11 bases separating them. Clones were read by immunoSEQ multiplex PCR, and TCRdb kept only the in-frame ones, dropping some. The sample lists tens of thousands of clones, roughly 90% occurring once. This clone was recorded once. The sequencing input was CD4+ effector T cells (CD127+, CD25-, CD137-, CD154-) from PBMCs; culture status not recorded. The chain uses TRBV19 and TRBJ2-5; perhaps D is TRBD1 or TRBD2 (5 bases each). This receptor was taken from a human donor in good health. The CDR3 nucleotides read TGTGCCAGTAGTCAGGTCGGGACCCAAGAGACCCAGTACTTC. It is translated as CASSQVGTQETQYF.